This is a list of T cell receptor beta chains from one sample in a study of type 1 regulatory T cells. TCRdb processed the reads anew with MiXCR; each CDR3 protein has one entry. The sample records 25,000 or so distinct CDR3 sequences, around 77% being singletons. The antigens these receptors bind are not known. Sequenced input: cultured T cells, either the whole culture or a sorted T cell fraction (not recorded which). The origin of the receptors is a human donor in good health. Both conserved end residues are part of each CDR3. D genes are given only for firm matches. A row's size may be missing; if present it is once, few, many or a size class.

V gene	clone size	J gene	D gene	CDR3 protein	CDR3 DNA
TRBV4-2	.	TRBJ2-2	.	CASSLNYVGTGELFF	TGTGCCAGCAGCCTGAATTATGTGGGTACCGGGGAGCTGTTTTTT
TRBV3-1	few	TRBJ2-3	TRBD2	CASRPTSGITDTQYF	TGTGCCAGCAGACCTACTAGCGGGATCACAGATACGCAGTATTTT
TRBV10-3	.	TRBJ1-1	.	CAISDGNTEAFF	TGTGCCATCAGTGACGGGAACACTGAAGCTTTCTTT
TRBV10-3	.	TRBJ2-6	.	CAITGGALRGANVLTF	TGTGCCATCACTGGGGGGGCCTTACGCGGGGCCAACGTCCTGACTTTC
TRBV28	.	TRBJ2-5	TRBD1	CASSLTGGYGGETQYF	TGTGCCAGCAGTTTAACAGGGGGCTATGGGGGAGAGACCCAGTACTTC
TRBV12-3/TRBV12-4	.	TRBJ1-4	.	CASSSEVGLQLELFF	TGTGCCAGCAGCAGCGAGGTGGGGCTCCAGTTGGAATTGTTTTTT
TRBV6-1	.	TRBJ2-5	.	CASPPPMGRPQETQYF	TGTGCCAGTCCTCCGCCTATGGGGCGGCCCCAAGAGACCCAGTACTTC
TRBV12-3/TRBV12-4	.	TRBJ1-3	.	CASSNSNSGNTIYF	TGTGCCAGCAGTAACTCAAATTCTGGAAACACCATATATTTT
TRBV6-5	.	TRBJ1-2	.	CASSYYPARGGYTF	TGTGCCAGCAGTTACTATCCTGCCCGGGGTGGCTACACCTTC
TRBV12-3/TRBV12-4	few	TRBJ2-3	TRBD2	CASSLLLGSVLAGGRGGTDTQYF	TGTGCCAGCAGTCTCCTTTTGGGGTCGGTACTAGCGGGGGGGCGTGGTGGCACAGATACGCAGTATTTT
TRBV2	.	TRBJ2-5	.	CASSKGDVEETQYF	TGTGCCAGCAGTAAAGGGGACGTTGAAGAGACCCAGTACTTC
TRBV7-8	.	TRBJ2-7	.	CASSRNLWEQYF	TGTGCCAGCAGCCGAAACCTTTGGGAGCAGTACTTC